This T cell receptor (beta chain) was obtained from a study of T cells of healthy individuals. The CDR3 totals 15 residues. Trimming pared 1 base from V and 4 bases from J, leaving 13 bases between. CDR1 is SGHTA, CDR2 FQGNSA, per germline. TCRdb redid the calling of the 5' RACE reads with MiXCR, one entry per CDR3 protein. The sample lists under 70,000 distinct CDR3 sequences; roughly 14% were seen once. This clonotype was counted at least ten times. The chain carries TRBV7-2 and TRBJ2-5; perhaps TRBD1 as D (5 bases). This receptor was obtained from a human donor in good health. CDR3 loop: CASSLVGRLGETQYF. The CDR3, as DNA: TGTGCCAGCAGCTTAGTGGGGCGGCTAGGAGAGACCCAGTACTTC.